The T cell receptor beta chain under discussion was sequenced for a study of immune evolution from preneoplasia to lung adenocarcinoma. Study summary: HLA loss of heterozygosity: about 7% AIS, about 15% MIA, about 35% ADC, none AAH. Whole-study findings and limits: Normal lung had highest clonality; later lesions appeared denser, more diverse.

Only a few counts were recorded for this clone. Its antigen is as yet unknown. V was pared by 5 bases and J by 0 bases, with 1 base between. The CDR3 sequence is 12 residues long. CDR1 and CDR2 (germline): MDHEN, SYDVKM. Here immunoSEQ multiplex PCR was the method, and the copy in TCRdb shows in-frame clones only, minus some. This sample has approximately 6,900 clones; about 80% occur once, and the top ten carry roughly 8%. The sequence derives from a donor older than 65 with lung adenocarcinoma. The sequencing input was FFPE lung adenocarcinoma in situ tissue. The J gene is TRBJ2-2, the V gene TRBV28; D is undetermined. This chain's CDR3 is CASSTNTGELFF. CDR3 nucleotide sequence: TGTGCCAGCAGTACGAACACCGGGGAGCTGTTTTTT. Based on the CDR3 plus reference TRBV28 and TRBJ2-2, the full variable domain is DVKVTQSSRYLVKRTGEKVFLECVQDMDHENMFWYRQDPGLGLRLIYFSYDVKMKEKGDIPEGYSVSREKKERFSLILESASTNQTSMYLCASSTNTGELFFGEGSRLTVL.